This TCR beta chain is from a study of T-cell memory formation after mild COVID-19. Germline V gene sequence: CDR1 DFQATT, CDR2 SNEGSKA (reference sequence). Trimming took 3 bases from V and 6 from J, leaving 15 bases between them. The CDR3 contains 13 residues. In TCRdb, the 5' RACE reads were re-called with MiXCR into one record per CDR3 protein. Among about 400,000 distinct CDR3 sequences listed, more than 20% were seen once. The source is an adult woman who had mild COVID-19 (a few samples of this study predate the infection). Cell type and time point are not known. Sequenced sample: PBMCs or a T cell subset sorted from them (not recorded which). The chain carries TRBV20-1 and TRBJ2-7, with D maybe TRBD2 (6 bases). The CDR3 nucleotides are TGCAGTGCTAGGCCTAGGGCGGGACCCGAGCAGTACTTC. Its translation is CSARPRAGPEQYF.